Sequencing of this TCR beta chain was carried out in a study of a mutant IDH1 vaccine in newly diagnosed glioma. As for the study in general: Vaccination followed radiotherapy alone by 4-6 weeks, or accompanied temozolomide cycles. An approximately 62% male, approximately 40% female split and a mean age of roughly 44 years characterized treated patients. Week 35 brought visit V12, which was followed by visit V13 at week 47.

Stated time point: week 47, end of study. Alongside topical imiquimod, each dose of vaccine comprised 300 ug of mutant IDH1 20-mer peptide. Regarding the study as a whole: Among patients, about 94% showed immune responses induced by the vaccine.

Repertoires were generated with immunoSEQ multiplex PCR, while TCRdb's copy carries only in-frame clones and drops some. Of approximately 56,000 clones listed, about 65% are singletons. A note on this clone: Its target is unknown.

Germline V lookup: CDR1 SGHVS, CDR2 FNYEAQ. The CDR3 covers 14 residues. The V gene end was trimmed by 4 bases and the J gene end by 5 bases; junction bases not matched to a gene: 3. This TCR was recovered from a man aged 40-49 years with glioma. Some clones in this sample may be carry-over from other donors' samples. The sequencing here drew on peripheral blood mononuclear cells (PBMCs), taken from a glioma patient whose treatment included an IDH1 peptide vaccine. The chain uses TRBV7-6 and TRBJ1-1; 11 bases are shared with TRBD1. The CDR3 sequence: CASSSGTGGTEAFF. In DNA form, the CDR3 reads TGTGCCAGCAGCTCAGGGACAGGGGGGACTGAAGCTTTCTTT.